The rows below give T cell receptor beta chains drawn from one sample of a study of T cells after yellow fever vaccination. TCRdb analysed the 5' RACE reads with MiXCR anew, one entry per CDR3 protein. The sample has some 130,000 distinct CDR3 sequences, just over 6.5% seen once. The sequenced sample was CD4+ T cells sorted from PBMCs, obtained 10 days after the yellow fever booster vaccination. The receptor set was obtained from a man under 40 who received the YFV17D yellow fever vaccine. CDR3s leave out the opening cysteine and the closing phenylalanine or tryptophan.

ASSLNARGLDYGYT	TRBV7-2	TRBJ1-2
ASSRKNRGSSYEQY	TRBV23-1	TRBJ2-7
SAASGSTEQF	TRBV20-1	TRBJ2-1
ASSQEAGLAGYNEQF	TRBV3-1	TRBJ2-1
ASSPSTDTQY	TRBV11-2	TRBJ2-3
ASRPPGLAGGLSYEQY	TRBV11-2	TRBJ2-7
SAPAGWSTDTQY	TRBV20-1	TRBJ2-3
ASSTRTGTDTQY	TRBV9	TRBJ2-3
ATPASGSKNTGELF	TRBV7-7	TRBJ2-2
ASRPEAGARNEQF	TRBV3-1	TRBJ2-1
ASGVSGRALNTQY	TRBV11-1	TRBJ2-3
ASSLGSTSYEQY	TRBV5-8	TRBJ2-7
ASSPAKTGVIEQF	TRBV5-1	TRBJ2-1
ASSSHGASGAYEQY	TRBV7-2	TRBJ2-7
ASSLGTKGRSPLH	TRBV5-1	TRBJ1-6
ASSLEASGYPQETQY	TRBV11-2	TRBJ2-5
AISAGPNQPQH	TRBV10-3	TRBJ1-5
ASSYRWGGETQY	TRBV6-5	TRBJ2-5
ASSWKTHDRVGSYEQY	TRBV5-1	TRBJ2-7
SVSRPGSVEQY	TRBV20-1	TRBJ2-7
ASSRRTGLYTGELF	TRBV14	TRBJ2-2
ASRDRTGELF	TRBV28	TRBJ2-2
ASRYDRRFTGELF	TRBV7-2	TRBJ2-2
ASSQVPGQGRTEAF	TRBV3-1	TRBJ1-1
SASLGPGGNTIY	TRBV20-1	TRBJ1-3
SVRLADNEQF	TRBV29-1	TRBJ2-1
ASSQGVAAYNEQF	TRBV11-2	TRBJ2-1
AWADNSNQPQH	TRBV30	TRBJ1-5
ASSLGRGEPQH	TRBV12-3/TRBV12-4	TRBJ1-5
SARTGGSGNTIY	TRBV20-1	TRBJ1-3
ASSVFLGQPQH	TRBV2	TRBJ1-5
ASSVDSTQEH	TRBV7-9	TRBJ2-1
SASGTIRQPQH	TRBV20-1	TRBJ1-5
AWGRTVNEKLF	TRBV30	TRBJ1-4
AIRDRVEAF	TRBV10-3	TRBJ1-1
ASSSVGLYEQY	TRBV5-1	TRBJ2-7
ASSITAGTGNEQF	TRBV5-1	TRBJ2-1
ASSSPGQGYTEAF	TRBV12-3/TRBV12-4	TRBJ1-1
ASSEVGTYEQY	TRBV6-1	TRBJ2-7
ASSVTSDSYNEQF	TRBV3-1	TRBJ2-1
ASSVGGESYNEQF	TRBV9	TRBJ2-1
SVLPGTSGSGEQY	TRBV29-1	TRBJ2-7
ASSQTGTGGSPLH	TRBV4-3	TRBJ1-6